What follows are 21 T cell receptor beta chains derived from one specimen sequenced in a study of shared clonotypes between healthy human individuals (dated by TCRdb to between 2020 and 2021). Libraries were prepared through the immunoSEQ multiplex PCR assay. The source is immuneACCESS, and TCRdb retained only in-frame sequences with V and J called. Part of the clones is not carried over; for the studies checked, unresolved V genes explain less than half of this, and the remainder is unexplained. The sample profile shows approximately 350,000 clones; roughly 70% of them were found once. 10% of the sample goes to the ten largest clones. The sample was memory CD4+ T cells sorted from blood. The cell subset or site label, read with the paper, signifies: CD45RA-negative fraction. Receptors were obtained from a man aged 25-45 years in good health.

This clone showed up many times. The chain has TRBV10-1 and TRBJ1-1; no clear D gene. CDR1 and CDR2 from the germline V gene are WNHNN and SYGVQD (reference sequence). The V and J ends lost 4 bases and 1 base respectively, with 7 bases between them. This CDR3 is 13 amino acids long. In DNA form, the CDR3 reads TGCGCCAGCAGTGTCGCGGGGAACACTGAAGCTTTCTTT. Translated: CASSVAGNTEAFF.

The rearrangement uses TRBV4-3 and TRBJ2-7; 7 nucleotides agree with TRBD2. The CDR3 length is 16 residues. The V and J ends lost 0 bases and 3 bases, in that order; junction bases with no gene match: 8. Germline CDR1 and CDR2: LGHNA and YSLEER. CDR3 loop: CASSQDWGGSLYEQYF. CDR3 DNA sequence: TGCGCCAGCAGCCAAGATTGGGGCGGGAGTCTCTACGAGCAGTACTTC.

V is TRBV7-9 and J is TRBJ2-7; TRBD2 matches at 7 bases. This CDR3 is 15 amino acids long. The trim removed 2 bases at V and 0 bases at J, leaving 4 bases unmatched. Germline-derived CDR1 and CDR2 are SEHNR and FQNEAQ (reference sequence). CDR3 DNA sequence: TGTGCCAGCAGCTTACTTGGGACTAACTCCTACGAGCAGTACTTC. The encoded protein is CASSLLGTNSYEQYF.

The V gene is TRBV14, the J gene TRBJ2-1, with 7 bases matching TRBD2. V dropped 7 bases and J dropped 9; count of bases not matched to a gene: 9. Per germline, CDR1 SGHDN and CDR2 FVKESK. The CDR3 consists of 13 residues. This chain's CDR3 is CASKSAGYPEQFF. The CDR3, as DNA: TGTGCCAGCAAATCAGCGGGGTATCCTGAGCAGTTCTTC.

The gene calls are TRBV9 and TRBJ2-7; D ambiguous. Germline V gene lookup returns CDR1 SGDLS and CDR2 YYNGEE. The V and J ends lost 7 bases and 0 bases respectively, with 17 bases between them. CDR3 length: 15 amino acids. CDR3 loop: CASSNSWVTSYEQYF. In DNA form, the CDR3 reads TGTGCCAGCTCTAATTCGTGGGTGACCTCCTACGAGCAGTACTTC.

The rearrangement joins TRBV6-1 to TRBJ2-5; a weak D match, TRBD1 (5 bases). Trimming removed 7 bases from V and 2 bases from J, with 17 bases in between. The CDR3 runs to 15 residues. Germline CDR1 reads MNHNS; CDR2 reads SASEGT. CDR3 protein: CASNRQGGGQETQYF. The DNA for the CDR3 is TGTGCCAGCAATCGGCAGGGCGGTGGGCAAGAGACCCAGTACTTC.

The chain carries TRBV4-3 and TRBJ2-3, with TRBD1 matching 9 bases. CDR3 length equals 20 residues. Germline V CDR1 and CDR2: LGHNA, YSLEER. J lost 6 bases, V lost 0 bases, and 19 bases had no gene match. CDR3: CASSQDPGQGYLSGPDTQYF. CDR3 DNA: TGCGCCAGCAGCCAAGATCCGGGACAGGGCTACCTATCGGGTCCGGATACGCAGTATTTT.

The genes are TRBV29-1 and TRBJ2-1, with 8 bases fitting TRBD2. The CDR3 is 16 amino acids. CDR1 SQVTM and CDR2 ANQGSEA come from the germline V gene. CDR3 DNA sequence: TGCACCCTCTCCTTCTCAAGCGGGAGCGGCTACAATGAGCAGTTCTTC. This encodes CTLSFSSGSGYNEQFF.

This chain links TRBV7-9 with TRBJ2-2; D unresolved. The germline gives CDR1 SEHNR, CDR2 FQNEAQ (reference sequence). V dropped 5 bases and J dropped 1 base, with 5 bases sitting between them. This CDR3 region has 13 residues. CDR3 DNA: TGTGCCAGCAGCCCTAAGAACACCGGGGAGCTGTTTTTT. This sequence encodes CASSPKNTGELFF.

DNA for the CDR3: TGTGCCAGTAACCAGGGGGGCGGTCAGCCCCAGCATTTT. It specifies CASNQGGGQPQHF. The chain is built from TRBV19 and TRBJ1-5, with 7 positions matching TRBD1. The J segment lost 6 bases and the V segment lost 7 bases, leaving 6 bases of the junction unmatched. CDR3 length: 13 amino acids. CDR1 and CDR2 from the germline V gene are LNHDA and SQIVND (reference sequence).

The chain's CDR3 is CASSLAGSQNTEAFF. The CDR3 DNA reads TGCGCCAGCAGCTTGGCTGGCAGTCAGAACACTGAAGCTTTCTTT. The chain is built from TRBV5-1 and TRBJ1-1; D is uncertain. The ends were cut back, 0 bases at V and 1 base at J, with 10 bases in the middle. The germline V gene encodes CDR1 SGHRS and CDR2 YFSETQ. The CDR3 covers 15 residues.

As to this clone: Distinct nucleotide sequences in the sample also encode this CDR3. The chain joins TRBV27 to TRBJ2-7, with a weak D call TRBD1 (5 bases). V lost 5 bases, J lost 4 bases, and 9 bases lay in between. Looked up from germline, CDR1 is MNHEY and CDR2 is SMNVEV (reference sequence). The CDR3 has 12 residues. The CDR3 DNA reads TGTGCCAGCAGTCTGAACAGGTACGAGCAGTACTTC. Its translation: CASSLNRYEQYF.

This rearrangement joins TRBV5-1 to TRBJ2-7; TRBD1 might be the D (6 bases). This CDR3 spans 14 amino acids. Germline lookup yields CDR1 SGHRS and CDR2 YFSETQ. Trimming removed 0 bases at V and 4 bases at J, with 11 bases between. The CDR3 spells CASSLAQGLYEQYF. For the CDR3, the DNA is TGCGCCAGCAGCTTGGCTCAGGGGCTGTACGAGCAGTACTTC.

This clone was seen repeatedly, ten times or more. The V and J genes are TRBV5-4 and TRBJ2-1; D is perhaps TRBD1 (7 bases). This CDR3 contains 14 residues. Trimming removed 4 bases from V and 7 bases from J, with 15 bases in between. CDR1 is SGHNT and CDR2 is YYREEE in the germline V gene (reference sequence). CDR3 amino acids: CASSQGGRVNEQFF. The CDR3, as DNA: TGTGCCAGCAGCCAGGGGGGCAGGGTAAATGAGCAGTTCTTC.

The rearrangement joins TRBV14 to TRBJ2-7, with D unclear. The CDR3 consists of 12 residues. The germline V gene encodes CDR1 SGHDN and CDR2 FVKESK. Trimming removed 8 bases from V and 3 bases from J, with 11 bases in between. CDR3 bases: TGTGCCAGCCTCCCCAACTGCTACGAGCAGTACTTC. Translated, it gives CASLPNCYEQYF.

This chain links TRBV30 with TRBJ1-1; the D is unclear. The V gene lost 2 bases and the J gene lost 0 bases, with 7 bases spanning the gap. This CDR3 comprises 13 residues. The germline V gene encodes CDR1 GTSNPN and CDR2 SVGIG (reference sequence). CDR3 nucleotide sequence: TGTGCCTGGAGTTTGGATATGAACACTGAAGCTTTCTTT. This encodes CAWSLDMNTEAFF.

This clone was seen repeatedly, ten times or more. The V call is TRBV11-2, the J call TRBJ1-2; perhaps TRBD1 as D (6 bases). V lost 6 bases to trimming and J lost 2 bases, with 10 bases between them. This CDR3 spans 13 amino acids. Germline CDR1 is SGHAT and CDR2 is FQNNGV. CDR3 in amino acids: CASRYTGNYGYTF. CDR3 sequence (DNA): TGTGCCAGCAGATATACAGGGAACTATGGCTACACCTTC.

The CDR3 coding sequence is TGTGCCAGAAGCTTGGAAAGCGGGAGTCGACTCTACGAGCAGTACTTC. Amino acid sequence: CARSLESGSRLYEQYF. The chain recombines TRBV5-3 with TRBJ2-7, with TRBD2 identical over 8 bases. TRBV5-3 is noted as an ORF with a role that remains uncertain. Trimming removed 0 bases from V and 3 bases from J; junction bases left unmatched: 8. There are 16 residues in the CDR3.

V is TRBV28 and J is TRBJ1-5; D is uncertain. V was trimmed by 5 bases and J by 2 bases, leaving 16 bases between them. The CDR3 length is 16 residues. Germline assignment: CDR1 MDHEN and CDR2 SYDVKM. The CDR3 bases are TGTGCCAGCAGTACCCCCGGACTGATCCGCAATCAGCCCCAGCATTTT. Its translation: CASSTPGLIRNQPQHF.

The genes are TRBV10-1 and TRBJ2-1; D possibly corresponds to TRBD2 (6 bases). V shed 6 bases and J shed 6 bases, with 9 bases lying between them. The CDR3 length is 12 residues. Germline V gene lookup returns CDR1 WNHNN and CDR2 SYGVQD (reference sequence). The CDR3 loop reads CASRLAGNEQFF. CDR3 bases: TGCGCCAGCAGACTAGCCGGCAATGAGCAGTTCTTC.

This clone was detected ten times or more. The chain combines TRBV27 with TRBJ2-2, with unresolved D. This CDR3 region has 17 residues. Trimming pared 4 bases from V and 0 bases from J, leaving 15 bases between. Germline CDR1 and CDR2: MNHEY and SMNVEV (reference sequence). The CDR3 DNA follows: TGTGCCAGCAGTTACGAGAGCTCGTCCGCGAACACCGGGGAGCTGTTTTTT. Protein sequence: CASSYESSSANTGELFF.